Here is one TCR beta chain with its context. TCRdb's copy holds only in-frame clones and misses some; the assay was immunoSEQ multiplex PCR. The sample lists about 27,000 clones, about 89% occurring once. This record belongs to a study of T cells in narcolepsy. Trimming took 0 bases from V and 11 from J; bases not matched to a gene: 10. Germline assignment: CDR1 SGHNT and CDR2 YYREEE (reference sequence). The CDR3 contains 14 residues. The specimen sequenced was CD45RA- memory CD4+ T cells from PBMCs. The chain recombines TRBV5-4 with TRBJ2-5, with 7 positions matching TRBD2. This receptor was identified in a human donor with narcolepsy. The CDR3 bases are TGTGCCAGCAGCTTGGAGCTAGCGGAGAGGGAGCAGTACTTC. It translates to CASSLELAEREQYF.